The 8 T cell receptor beta chains reported below all come from one sample, sequenced in a study of graft-versus-host responses after intestinal transplantation. Sequencing was performed with immunoSEQ multiplex PCR; in TCRdb, only in-frame clones are kept and a portion is missing. Of roughly 70,000 clones in the sample, just under 95% were seen once. This material consisted of bone marrow, taken less than 750 days after intestinal transplantation. The source of these receptors is a human patient who received an intestinal transplant, so some T cells may come from the graft donor.

The chain has TRBV5-1 and TRBJ1-5; 8 bases are shared with TRBD1. V was pared by 2 bases and J by 6 bases, with 4 bases of the junction left unmatched. Germline assignment: CDR1 SGHRS and CDR2 YFSETQ. The CDR3 is 14 residues long. The CDR3 region has the DNA TGCGCCAGCAGCTTAGGGCAGGGGGCTCAGCCCCAGCATTTT. This sequence encodes CASSLGQGAQPQHF.

This clone was detected only a few times. The genes are TRBV7-9 and TRBJ1-1; 7 bases are a match to TRBD1. Germline CDR1 reads SEHNR; CDR2 reads FQNEAQ (reference sequence). The CDR3 covers 15 residues. Trimming took 1 base from V and 2 from J; bases not matched to a gene: 4. CDR3 sequence (DNA): TGTGCCAGCAGCTTAGAGACAGGGCGAAACACTGAAGCTTTCTTT. Residues: CASSLETGRNTEAFF.

CDR3 sequence (DNA): TGTGCCAGCAGCCCGACGAGTTCTGGAAACACCATATATTTT. It translates to CASSPTSSGNTIYF. The genes are TRBV7-2 and TRBJ1-3, with D uncertain. The germline V gene encodes CDR1 SGHTA and CDR2 FQGNSA. Trimming left V 5 bases short and J 1 base short, with 9 bases between. The CDR3 totals 14 residues.

The chain employs TRBV19 and TRBJ2-5; maybe TRBD1 (5 bases). Trimming removed 5 bases at V and 3 bases at J, with 16 bases between. CDR3 length: 15 amino acids. CDR1 LNHDA and CDR2 SQIVND come from the germline V gene (reference sequence). CDR3 region: CASSGASMAKETQYF. The CDR3 DNA is TGTGCCAGTAGTGGGGCCAGTATGGCTAAAGAGACCCAGTACTTC.

This chain links TRBV5-4 with TRBJ2-1; D unclear. Per germline, CDR1 SGHNT and CDR2 YYREEE (reference sequence). V lost 1 base, J lost 6 bases, and 11 bases lay in between. The CDR3 is 14 residues long. CDR3 in DNA: TGTGCCAGCAGCTTGCCTCGGATCGGCAATGAGCAGTTCTTC. Protein product: CASSLPRIGNEQFF.

This chain connects TRBV28 to TRBJ2-2; D ambiguous. The V end was cut by 7 bases, the J end by 0 bases, with 6 bases between. CDR1 is MDHEN, CDR2 SYDVKM, per germline. This CDR3 is built from 13 residues. The CDR3 is CASIQANTGELFF. The CDR3 coding sequence is TGTGCCAGCATCCAGGCGAACACCGGGGAGCTGTTTTTT.

V usage is TRBV6-5 and J usage is TRBJ1-6, with a possible D match to TRBD1 (5 bases). Trimming removed 5 bases at V and 7 bases at J, with 18 bases between. Germline values: CDR1 MNHEY, CDR2 SVGAGI. CDR3 size: 16 residues. The CDR3 here is CASSNFPGSGNSPLHF. The CDR3 coding sequence is TGTGCCAGCAGTAACTTCCCCGGGTCAGGGAATTCACCCCTCCACTTT.

V is TRBV4-1 and J is TRBJ2-5, with 7 bases fitting TRBD2. The CDR3 extends over 14 amino acids. The J segment lost 3 bases and the V segment lost 3 bases, leaving 4 bases of the junction unmatched. In germline, CDR1 is MGHRA, CDR2 YSYEKL. CDR3 nucleotides: TGCGCCAGCAGCCAGCCCGGGACTAAAGAGACCCAGTACTTC. Protein product: CASSQPGTKETQYF.